The 19 T cell receptor beta chains reported below all come from one sample, sequenced in a study of T cell responses to AZD1222 COVID-19 vaccine. Assay: immunoSEQ multiplex PCR; the TCRdb copy retains only in-frame clones and omits some. The sample yields about 130,000 clones, under 90% seen once. The sequencing here drew on peripheral blood, taken on day 0 of AZD1222 vaccination. The receptors originated from an adult in good health.

The chain combines TRBV5-1 with TRBJ2-7, with 8 bases matching TRBD1. The germline gives CDR1 SGHRS, CDR2 YFSETQ. The trim removed 2 bases at V and 9 bases at J, leaving 10 bases unmatched. The CDR3 contains 14 residues. CDR3 nucleotides: TGCGCCAGCAGCTTAGGACAGGGCTTCCTGGGGCAGTACTTC. This codes for CASSLGQGFLGQYF.

This chain links TRBV6-5 with TRBJ1-3; D might be TRBD1 (5 bases). The CDR3 sequence is 14 residues long. Germline CDR1 and CDR2: MNHEY and SVGAGI. V was cut by 8 bases and J by 2 bases, with 13 bases left in between. The CDR3 protein is CASRGEGAGNTIYF. DNA for the CDR3: TGTGCCAGCCGGGGGGAAGGAGCTGGAAACACCATATATTTT.

The V gene is TRBV28, the J gene TRBJ2-7; a possible D gene is TRBD1 (5 bases). V lost 4 bases, J lost 2 bases, and 9 bases lay in between. The germline gives CDR1 MDHEN, CDR2 SYDVKM. The CDR3 spans 13 residues. The CDR3 loop is CASSSQTAYEQYF. CDR3 DNA sequence: TGTGCCAGCAGTTCCCAGACAGCCTACGAGCAGTACTTC.

CDR3 protein: CASSLPGAAETQYF. In DNA, the CDR3 is TGTGCCAGCAGTTTACCAGGGGCGGCGGAGACCCAGTACTTC. The chain carries TRBV28 and TRBJ2-5; perhaps TRBD1 as D (6 bases). Trimming removed 2 bases at V and 5 bases at J, with 12 bases between. The CDR3 loop spans 14 amino acids. Germline assignment: CDR1 MDHEN and CDR2 SYDVKM.

The chain links TRBV28 to TRBJ1-5; 8 positions match TRBD1. Germline CDR1 is MDHEN and CDR2 is SYDVKM. The CDR3 consists of 19 residues. V trimming: 2 bases; J trimming: 2 bases; junction bases outside the gene matches: 14. CDR3 loop: CASSLLQIRQGSGNQPQHF. The CDR3 DNA reads as TGTGCCAGCAGTTTACTCCAAATACGACAGGGGTCGGGCAATCAGCCCCAGCATTTT.

This clone was seen only once. The V gene is TRBV5-1, the J gene TRBJ2-5, with D perhaps TRBD1 (6 bases). CDR1 is SGHRS, CDR2 YFSETQ, per germline. V was cut by 4 bases and J by 2 bases, with 9 bases left in between. The CDR3 has 13 amino acids. The CDR3 reads CASSKGVQETQYF. The CDR3 DNA is TGCGCCAGCAGCAAGGGGGTACAAGAGACCCAGTACTTC.

The rearrangement links TRBV24-1 to TRBJ2-1, with D possibly TRBD1 on 6 matching bases. There are 14 residues in the CDR3. Germline V CDR1 and CDR2: KGHDR, SFDVKD. The ends were cut back, 4 bases at V and 4 bases at J, with 10 bases in the middle. The CDR3 loop is CATSEARGYNEQFF. CDR3 in DNA: TGTGCCACCAGTGAGGCCAGGGGATACAATGAGCAGTTCTTC.

The chain uses TRBV18 and TRBJ1-1; D possibly corresponds to TRBD1 (5 bases). The V and J ends lost 3 bases and 7 bases respectively, with 9 bases between them. The CDR3 loop spans 12 amino acids. Germline V gene sequence: CDR1 KGHSH, CDR2 LQKENI. CDR3 bases: TGTGCCAGCTCACCCCGGGGCCTTGAAGCTTTCTTT. Encoded protein: CASSPRGLEAFF. The whole variable domain, filled in from reference TRBV18 and TRBJ1-1, reads NAGVMQNPRHLVRRRGQEARLRCSPMKGHSHVYWYRQLPEEGLKFMVYLQKENIIDESGMPKERFSAEFPKEGPSILRIQQVVRGDSAAYFCASSPRGLEAFFGQGTRLTVV.

This chain connects TRBV6-5 to TRBJ1-1; tentatively, D is TRBD1 (5 bases). Germline V gene sequence: CDR1 MNHEY, CDR2 SVGAGI. The CDR3 consists of 15 residues. The V and J ends lost 6 bases and 1 base respectively, with 15 bases between them. The chain's CDR3 is CASSPRRTKNTEAFF. The CDR3 DNA reads as TGTGCCAGCAGCCCCCGCCGGACAAAGAACACTGAAGCTTTCTTT.

This chain uses TRBV29-1 with TRBJ2-7; D is perhaps TRBD1 (6 bases). The CDR3 sequence is 12 residues long. The ends were cut back, 6 bases at V and 7 bases at J, with 16 bases in the middle. Germline CDR1 SQVTM, CDR2 ANQGSEA. The DNA of the CDR3 is TGCAGCGTGGCGGACAGTTTAAGGGAGCAGTACTTC. Translated, it gives CSVADSLREQYF.

The chain carries TRBV13 and TRBJ2-7; TRBD1 aligns across 7 bases. J lost 3 bases, V lost 4 bases, and 6 bases had no gene match. This CDR3 has 14 amino acids. Germline V gene data show CDR1 as PRHDT and CDR2 as FYEKMQ (reference sequence). DNA for the CDR3: TGTGCCAGCAGCTCGGACAGGTCCCGCTACGAGCAGTACTTC. This encodes CASSSDRSRYEQYF.

The chain is built from TRBV10-3 and TRBJ2-7, with 10 bases matching TRBD1. Germline V gene sequence: CDR1 ENHRY, CDR2 SYGVKD. Trimming cost V 7 bases and J 5 bases; bases outside gene matches: 2. The CDR3 has 12 amino acids. The CDR3 sequence is CAITGQGHEQYF. CDR3 sequence (DNA): TGTGCCATCACGGGACAGGGGCACGAGCAGTACTTC.

The chain combines TRBV10-1 with TRBJ1-1; no reliable D call. Trimming stripped 0 bases from V and 1 base from J, with 15 bases between. CDR1 is WNHNN and CDR2 is SYGVQD in the germline V gene (reference sequence). The CDR3 is 17 residues long. The CDR3 reads CASSESTRFTTNTEAFF. DNA for the CDR3: TGCGCCAGCAGTGAGTCGACTCGGTTTACGACGAACACTGAAGCTTTCTTT.

A word on this clone: The sample contains more than one DNA sequence encoding this CDR3. The chain joins TRBV4-3 to TRBJ1-1, with D uncertain. Germline CDR1 LGHNA, CDR2 YSLEER. The germline V and J ends were trimmed by 0 bases and 1 base, with 3 bases remaining between them. The CDR3 has 13 residues. CDR3 region: CASSQDRNTEAFF. CDR3 coding DNA: TGCGCCAGCAGCCAAGATAGGAACACTGAAGCTTTCTTT.

V and J are TRBV2 and TRBJ1-1, with unresolved D. CDR1 and CDR2 (germline): SNHLY, FYNNEI. The CDR3 consists of 16 residues. V dropped 1 base and J dropped 4 bases, with 16 bases sitting between them. CDR3: CASSEVGQAAGTEAFF. CDR3 bases: TGTGCCAGCAGTGAAGTGGGTCAGGCAGCGGGCACTGAAGCTTTCTTT.

This clone has just one count. The chain joins TRBV10-3 to TRBJ1-2; D is unresolved. Trimming took off 3 bases at V and 4 bases at J, with 12 bases between the two ends. This CDR3 spans 14 amino acids. CDR1 is ENHRY, CDR2 SYGVKD, per germline. CDR3 sequence reads: CAISDPDRSYGYTF. CDR3 DNA sequence: TGTGCCATCAGTGATCCCGACCGCAGCTATGGCTACACCTTC.

The V call is TRBV11-2, the J call TRBJ1-2; a weak D match, TRBD1 (6 bases). Trimming removed 5 bases at V and 8 bases at J, with 24 bases between. The CDR3 loop spans 16 amino acids. Germline CDR1 SGHAT, CDR2 FQNNGV. The CDR3 bases are TGTGCCAGCAGCCCTAAGGGGTTGGAACAGGGCCACGGCTACACCTTC. This sequence encodes CASSPKGLEQGHGYTF.

The V and J genes are TRBV7-2 and TRBJ1-2; TRBD1 matches 11 bases. J gave up 4 bases and V 4 bases, and 5 bases lay outside the gene matches. Germline CDR1 reads SGHTA; CDR2 reads FQGNSA. The CDR3 sequence is 15 residues long. The CDR3 spells CASSSRDRGFYGYTF. CDR3 nucleotides: TGTGCCAGCAGCTCCCGGGACAGGGGGTTCTATGGCTACACCTTC.

The chain is built from TRBV10-1 and TRBJ1-1; D is ambiguous. The CDR3 runs to 13 residues. Trimming pared 3 bases from V and 4 bases from J, leaving 9 bases between. In germline, CDR1 is WNHNN, CDR2 SYGVQD (reference sequence). CDR3 sequence reads: CASSDVVGTEAFF. The CDR3 DNA reads TGCGCCAGCAGTGATGTGGTGGGCACTGAAGCTTTCTTT.